A selection of T cell receptor beta chains follows, all from one sample in a study of Ad26.COV2.S vaccination and SARS-CoV-2 variants. Profiling relied on immunoSEQ multiplex PCR, and the TCRdb table lists in-frame clones only, not all of them. The sample lists hundreds of thousands of clones; 80% to 90% were seen once. Specimen: peripheral blood, collected in a trial of Ad26.COV2.S vaccine versus placebo. The receptors shown here come from a person aged 18-60 years who received the Ad26.COV2.S COVID-19 vaccine or a placebo. Both conserved end residues are part of each CDR3. D genes are given only for firm matches. Not all rows give a size; the values are once, few, many and, for expanded clones, a class.

abundance	v_gene	len	j_gene	d_gene	CDR3nt	CDR3aa
NA	TRBV24-1	13	TRBJ2-3	NA	TGTGCCACCGGGGGTAGGAGTACAGATACGCAGTATTTT	CATGGRSTDTQYF
NA	TRBV2	17	TRBJ2-5	TRBD2	TGTGCCAGCAGGGACGGGACTAGCGGGGGGGGACAAGAGACCCAGTACTTC	CASRDGTSGGGQETQYF
NA	TRBV14	13	TRBJ2-3	NA	TGTGCCAGCAGCCGAGGGGGAGGAGATACGCAGTATTTT	CASSRGGGDTQYF
NA	TRBV2	12	TRBJ1-1	NA	TGTGCCCGGGGGGGACGGTACACTGAAGCTTTCTTT	CARGGRYTEAFF
once	TRBV7-9	14	TRBJ2-7	NA	TGTGCCAGCAGCTTAGCGGGGGGCCCCTACGAGCAGTACTTC	CASSLAGGPYEQYF
few	TRBV10-3	14	TRBJ1-2	TRBD1	TGTGCCATCAGTGAGATCCCGGACAGGGGTGACTACACCTTC	CAISEIPDRGDYTF
NA	TRBV12-3/TRBV12-4	12	TRBJ1-2	NA	TGTGCCAGCAGTTCGGGCGTCGGTGGCTACACCTTC	CASSSGVGGYTF
NA	TRBV4-2	14	TRBJ2-7	NA	TGTGCCAGCAGCCAAGATCTAGCGAACTACGAGCAGTACTTC	CASSQDLANYEQYF
few	TRBV19	15	TRBJ1-5	NA	TGTGCCAGTAGTAGGTGGCCCCCCCTAAATCAGCCCCAGCATTTT	CASSRWPPLNQPQHF
NA	TRBV30	14	TRBJ2-3	TRBD1	TGTGCCTGGAGGGTCCAGGGGGGCACAGATACGCAGTATTTT	CAWRVQGGTDTQYF
NA	TRBV5-1	14	TRBJ2-7	TRBD1	TGCGCCAGCAGCTGGGACAGGGAAACCTACGAGCAGTACTTC	CASSWDRETYEQYF
NA	TRBV12-5	16	TRBJ2-7	NA	TGTGCTAGTGGTTCCTCCTGGGGCCAACCGACCTACGAGCAGTACTTC	CASGSSWGQPTYEQYF
NA	TRBV18	13	TRBJ1-2	NA	TGTGCCAGCTCACCGGAGGGGCTCGCTGGCTACACCTTC	CASSPEGLAGYTF
NA	TRBV5-6	13	TRBJ1-5	NA	TGTGCCAGCAGCTTGGGTCCCAATCAGCCCCAGCATTTT	CASSLGPNQPQHF
NA	TRBV30	13	TRBJ1-4	TRBD1	TGTGCCTGGATGGACAGGGGAAACGAAAAACTGTTTTTT	CAWMDRGNEKLFF
NA	TRBV5-4	16	TRBJ2-4	NA	TGTGCCAGCAGCTTGGATGAGGGGGGAACCAAAAACATTCAGTACTTC	CASSLDEGGTKNIQYF
NA	TRBV30	13	TRBJ1-1	TRBD1	TGTGCCTGGAGTGTTAATAGGGGGCTCGGAGCTTTCTTT	CAWSVNRGLGAFF
NA	TRBV11-2	14	TRBJ2-1	TRBD1	TGTGCCAGCAGCTCCGGGACAGGGGCCAATGAGCAGTTCTTC	CASSSGTGANEQFF
NA	TRBV2	14	TRBJ2-2	NA	TGTGCCAGCAGAAGACGGACGAACACCGGGGAGCTGTTTTTT	CASRRRTNTGELFF
NA	TRBV29-1	13	TRBJ1-1	NA	TGCAGCGTTCGAAGGGGGATGGACACTGAAGCTTTCTTT	CSVRRGMDTEAFF
NA	TRBV3-1/TRBV3-2	13	TRBJ1-2	NA	TGTGCCAGCAGCCAAGTCATAGGCTATGGCTACACCTTC	CASSQVIGYGYTF
NA	TRBV6-1	15	TRBJ1-5	NA	TGTGCCAGCAGTGAAGCCTCGGGGGCGGGTCAGCCCCAGCATTTT	CASSEASGAGQPQHF
NA	TRBV5-1	14	TRBJ1-6	TRBD1	TGCGCCAGCAGCTGGACAGGGGACGATTCACCCCTCCACTTT	CASSWTGDDSPLHF
NA	TRBV4-2	16	TRBJ2-2	NA	TGTGCCAGCAGCCAAGATATGGGAGGGGGCAGCGGGGAGCTGTTTTTT	CASSQDMGGGSGELFF
NA	TRBV5-1	14	TRBJ1-4	NA	TGCGCCAGCAGCGCGGACATAACTAATGAAAAACTGTTTTTT	CASSADITNEKLFF
NA	TRBV24-1	17	TRBJ2-2	TRBD2	TGTGCCACCAGTGAATCCCGACTAGCGGGGAACACCGGGGAGCTGTTTTTT	CATSESRLAGNTGELFF
NA	TRBV18	15	TRBJ1-1	NA	TGTGCCAGCTCACCACCGGCGGGGTGGAACACTGAAGCTTTCTTT	CASSPPAGWNTEAFF
NA	TRBV11-3	13	TRBJ2-3	TRBD2	TGTGCCAGTGCGACTAGCGGCACAGATACGCAGTATTTT	CASATSGTDTQYF
NA	TRBV5-4	15	TRBJ2-7	TRBD2	TGTGCCAGCAGCTTGGGAGCTAGCGGGTCCTACGAGCAGTACTTC	CASSLGASGSYEQYF
NA	TRBV27	13	TRBJ2-1	NA	TGTGCCAGCAGTTTATGGGGACCGAATGAGCAGTTCTTC	CASSLWGPNEQFF
NA	TRBV11-2	15	TRBJ2-7	NA	TGTGCCAGCAGCCACACCTCGCAGGAGAGATACGAGCAGTACTTC	CASSHTSQERYEQYF
NA	TRBV7-2	14	TRBJ2-5	NA	TGTGCCAGCAGCGTGCAGGCGTTCCAAGAGACCCAGTACTTC	CASSVQAFQETQYF
NA	TRBV7-9	12	TRBJ2-5	NA	TGTGCCAGCAGAGCAGGGTTACAGACCCAGTACTTC	CASRAGLQTQYF
NA	TRBV3-1/TRBV3-2	14	TRBJ2-2	TRBD1	TGTGCCAGCAGCCGCGACAGGGGATCCGGGGAGCTGTTTTTT	CASSRDRGSGELFF
NA	TRBV27	16	TRBJ1-1	NA	TGTGCCAGCAGTTTATCGGTCGGGCAGGGAGGCACTGAAGCTTTCTTT	CASSLSVGQGGTEAFF
NA	TRBV21-1	16	TRBJ1-2	NA	TGTGCCAGCAGCGACCCGGGACAGGGCCTAAACTATGGCTACACCTTC	CASSDPGQGLNYGYTF
NA	TRBV10-3	15	TRBJ2-3	TRBD2	TGTGCCATCAGGGCCAGCGGGGCTGGAACAGATACGCAGTATTTT	CAIRASGAGTDTQYF
NA	TRBV2	14	TRBJ1-5	NA	TGTGCCAGCAGTGCGGGACACTTTAATCAGCCCCAGCATTTT	CASSAGHFNQPQHF
NA	TRBV2	16	TRBJ2-7	NA	TGTGCCAGCAGTGATAGCCCGGGACGAGGTCCCTACGAGCAGTACTTC	CASSDSPGRGPYEQYF
NA	TRBV10-3	15	TRBJ2-5	TRBD1	TGTGCCATCAGTGAGTACAGGGGGCTGAGAGAGACCCAGTACTTC	CAISEYRGLRETQYF
NA	TRBV6-1	15	TRBJ1-5	NA	TGTGCCAGCAGTTTCCCGGGGAGCAGTGAGCAGCCCCAGCATTTT	CASSFPGSSEQPQHF
NA	TRBV19	11	TRBJ1-1	NA	TGTGCCAGTAGTATACGGGGGAGAGCTTTCTTT	CASSIRGRAFF
NA	TRBV21-1	13	TRBJ2-3	NA	TGTGCCAGCAGCAAAGACAGGGGAGATACGCAGTATTTT	CASSKDRGDTQYF
NA	TRBV11-1	13	TRBJ2-1	TRBD1	TGTGCCAGCAGCATAGACAGGGTCAATGAGCAGTTCTTC	CASSIDRVNEQFF